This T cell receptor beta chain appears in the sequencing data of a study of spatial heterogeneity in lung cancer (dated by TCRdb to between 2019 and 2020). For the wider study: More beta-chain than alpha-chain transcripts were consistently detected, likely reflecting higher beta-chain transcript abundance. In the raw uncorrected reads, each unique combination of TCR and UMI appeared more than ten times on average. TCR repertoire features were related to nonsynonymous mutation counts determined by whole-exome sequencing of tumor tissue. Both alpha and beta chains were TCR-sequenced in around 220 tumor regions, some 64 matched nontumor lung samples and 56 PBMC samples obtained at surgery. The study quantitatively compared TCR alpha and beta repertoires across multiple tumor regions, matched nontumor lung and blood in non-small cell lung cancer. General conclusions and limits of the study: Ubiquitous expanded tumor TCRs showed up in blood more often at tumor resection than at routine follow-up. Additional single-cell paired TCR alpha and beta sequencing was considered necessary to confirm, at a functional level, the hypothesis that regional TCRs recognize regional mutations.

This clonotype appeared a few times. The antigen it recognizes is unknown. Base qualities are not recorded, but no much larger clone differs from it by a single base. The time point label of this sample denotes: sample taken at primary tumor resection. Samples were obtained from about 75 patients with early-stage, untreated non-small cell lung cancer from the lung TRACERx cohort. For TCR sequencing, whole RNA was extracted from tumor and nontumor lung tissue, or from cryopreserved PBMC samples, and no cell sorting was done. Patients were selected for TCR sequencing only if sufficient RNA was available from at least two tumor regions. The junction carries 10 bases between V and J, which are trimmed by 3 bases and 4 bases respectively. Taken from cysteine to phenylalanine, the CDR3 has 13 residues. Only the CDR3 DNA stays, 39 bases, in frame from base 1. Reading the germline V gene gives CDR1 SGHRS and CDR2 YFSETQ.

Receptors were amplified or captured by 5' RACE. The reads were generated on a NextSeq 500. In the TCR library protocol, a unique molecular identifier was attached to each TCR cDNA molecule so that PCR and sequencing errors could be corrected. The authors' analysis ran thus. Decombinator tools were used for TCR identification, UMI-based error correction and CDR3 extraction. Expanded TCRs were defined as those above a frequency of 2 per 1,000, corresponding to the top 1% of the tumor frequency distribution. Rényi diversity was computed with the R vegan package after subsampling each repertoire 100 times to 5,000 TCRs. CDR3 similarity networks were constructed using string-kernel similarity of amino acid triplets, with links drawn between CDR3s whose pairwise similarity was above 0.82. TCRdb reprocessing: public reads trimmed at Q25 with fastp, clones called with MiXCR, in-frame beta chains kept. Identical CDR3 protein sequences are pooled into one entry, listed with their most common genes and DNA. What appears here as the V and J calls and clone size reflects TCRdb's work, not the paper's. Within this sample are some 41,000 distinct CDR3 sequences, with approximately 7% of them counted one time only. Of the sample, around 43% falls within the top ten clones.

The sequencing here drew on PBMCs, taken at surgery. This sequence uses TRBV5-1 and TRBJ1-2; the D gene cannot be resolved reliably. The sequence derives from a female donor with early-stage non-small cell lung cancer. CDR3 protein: CASSSRMGYGYTF. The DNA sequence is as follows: TGCGCCAGCAGCTCTCGGATGGGCTATGGCTACACCTTC.